The entry that follows covers one TCR beta chain sequence. This sample was taken from a study of resident and recirculating memory T cells in vitiligo. Study as a whole: Whole samples, not sorted cells, were homogenized and used for genomic DNA extraction.

After removal of 7 bases from V and 3 bases from J, the junction contained 21 bases not matched to a gene. Germline assignment: CDR1 MDHEN and CDR2 SYDVKM. The CDR3 is made up of 18 amino acids. The assay was immunoSEQ multiplex PCR, and TCRdb's table has in-frame clones only and misses some. The table includes 75,000 to 85,000 clones, approximately 90% detected once. Sample: blood. This TCR was sampled from a male donor with vitiligo. This chain joins TRBV28 and TRBJ2-7; TRBD2 matches 7 bases. CDR3 bases: TGTGCCAGCAATCTATTACGGGGGAGGGCCCCGAGAGACTACGAGCAGTACTTC. It translates to CASNLLRGRAPRDYEQYF.